The 8 T cell receptor beta chains below all came from one sample that was sequenced in a study of cytomegalovirus exposure and HLA in healthy donors (dated by TCRdb to the late 2010s). Library prep was done by the immunoSEQ multiplex PCR assay. For the multiplex PCR, a mixture combining 60 forward primers for TCR Vbeta segments and 13 reverse primers for TCR Jbeta segments was used. Here the immuneACCESS table is served through TCRdb, limited to in-frame sequences with V and J called. Missing clones are a known gap in these copies; in checked studies unresolved V genes cover under half, and the rest lacks a known reason. For this sample the table gives roughly 59,000 clones, of which 65% to 80% were detected only once. The top ten hold around a sixth of the sample. Material for sequencing was PBMCs. The receptors derive from a man in his forties in good health and CMV-seropositive.

This sequence joins TRBV19 and TRBJ2-3; a possible D gene is TRBD2 (6 bases). The germline V and J ends were trimmed by 0 bases and 6 bases, with 10 bases remaining between them. The CDR3 covers 14 residues. CDR1 is LNHDA and CDR2 is SQIVND in the germline V gene (reference sequence). DNA for the CDR3: TGTGCCAGTAGTATAGATCGTGGGGGGGATACGCAGTATTTT. Amino acid sequence: CASSIDRGGDTQYF.

V is TRBV7-9 and J is TRBJ2-2; 11 bases fit TRBD1. The V segment lost 2 bases and the J segment 7 bases; nucleotides outside the gene matches: 6. Germline V gene data show CDR1 as SEHNR and CDR2 as FQNEAQ (reference sequence). The length of the CDR3 is 16 residues. CDR3 nucleotide sequence: TGTGCCAGCAGCTTAAAAGGACAGGGGGCTGGCGGGGAGCTGTTTTTT. Its protein is CASSLKGQGAGGELFF.

J is TRBJ2-1 and V is TRBV1; the table's D gene call, TRBD2, was not cross checked with the DNA. TRBV1 is annotated as a pseudogene. CDR3 length equals 16 residues. The DNA for the CDR3 is TGCACCAGCAGCCAAGATACCCTAGCGGGAGAAAGTGAGCAGTTCTTC. It specifies CTSSQDTLAGESEQFF.

This chain connects TRBV5-1 to TRBJ2-2; D possibly corresponds to TRBD2 (6 bases). The CDR3 totals 15 residues. Germline CDR1 reads SGHRS; CDR2 reads YFSETQ. V dropped 4 bases and J dropped 6 bases, with 16 bases sitting between them. As DNA, the CDR3 is TGCGCCAGCAGCCTGACTAGTCCACCCGCCGGGGAGCTGTTTTTT. This sequence encodes CASSLTSPPAGELFF.

This clone has only a few counts. Different DNA sequences within this sample yield the same CDR3. The J gene is TRBJ1-1, the V gene TRBV7-8; D might be TRBD1 (6 bases). CDR3 length: 15 amino acids. V was clipped by 1 base and J by 4 bases, with 13 bases between them. Germline CDR1 is SGHVS and CDR2 is FQNEAQ. CDR3 in DNA: TGTGCCAGCAGCTTAGTAGGGGGACCGGGCACTGAAGCTTTCTTT. This encodes CASSLVGGPGTEAFF.

V usage is TRBV19 and J usage is TRBJ2-3; 10 nucleotides agree with TRBD2. The CDR3 is 17 residues long. Germline V CDR1 and CDR2: LNHDA, SQIVND (reference sequence). J gave up 0 bases and V 2 bases, and 5 bases lay outside the gene matches. The CDR3 here is CASSIYMTSGSTDTQYF. DNA of the CDR3: TGTGCCAGTAGTATATACATGACTAGCGGGAGCACAGATACGCAGTATTTT.

There are a few counts of this clone. The chain carries TRBV5-1 and TRBJ1-3; 7 positions match TRBD1. Germline trimming cut 0 bases from V and 7 bases from J; bases unmatched to any gene: 4. Looked up from germline, CDR1 is SGHRS and CDR2 is YFSETQ. The CDR3 has 14 amino acids. The CDR3 loop reads CASSLGQGSNTIYF. For the CDR3, the DNA is TGCGCCAGCAGCTTGGGACAGGGATCGAACACCATATATTTT.

This clone was seen more than once but under ten times. The chain has TRBV4-1 and TRBJ2-2, with 10 bases lining up with TRBD2. CDR1 is MGHRA and CDR2 is YSYEKL in the germline V gene. The CDR3 extends over 17 amino acids. V shed 8 bases and J 5 bases; nucleotides not matched to a gene: 14. The CDR3 protein is CASGGTSAQGGTGELFF. In DNA, the CDR3 is TGCGCCAGCGGAGGGACTAGCGCCCAGGGGGGGACCGGGGAGCTGTTTTTT.